The entry below gives a single T cell receptor beta chain sequence along with its context. Its target is unknown. Genes here carry mouse names. The read terminates 4 residues before the CDR3 end, so the remaining end is supplied by the germline J gene. The data belong to a study of CD8+ T cells in alopecia areata. Overall study context: Spontaneous alopecia affected the 6-12-month-old C3H/HeJ graft donors, whose skin was transplanted to approximately 6-11-week-old female C3H/HeJ mice.

A panel of CD4, CD8alpha, NKG2D, NKG2ACE and other markers served to sort pooled cutaneous lymph node cells. Overall study findings and caveats: Scalp sample data also include resident alphabeta T cells from normal skin. Lesional tissue from the scalp (especially in alopecia totalis/universalis) showed higher clonality than normal scalp. Researchers reported that TCR sharing among patients proved less clear than in mice, possibly HLA-linked.

The CDR3 covers 13 residues. The germline V gene encodes CDR1 NSHNY and CDR2 SYGAGN. Sequencing relied on a cDNA template that was reverse transcribed from extracted RNA. Assay used: immunoSEQ multiplex PCR; TCRdb lists only in-frame clones, some missing. The sample includes 270,000 or so clones, none of them occurring once. The source material was CD4+ T cells sorted from a lymph node. This sequence joins TRBV13-1 and TRBJ2-7; D is uncertain. The TCR comes from a C3H/HeJ mouse with alopecia areata. Mouse MHC haplotype: H2-k. The chain's CDR3 is CASSEQAGYEQYF. CDR3 DNA, as far as it was read: TGTGCCAGCAGTGAGCAGGCGGGTTAT.